The entry below gives a single T cell receptor (beta chain) sequence along with its context. Its antigen is currently unknown. This sample is drawn from a study of neurological immune-mediated disorders. General study results and limits: Across subjects, expanded clones had no CDR3 amino acid sequences in common, pointing to private repertoires in all groups.

The germline V gene encodes CDR1 KGHSH and CDR2 LQKENI. The CDR3 sequence is 12 residues long. Trimming removed 3 bases at V and 6 bases at J, with 9 bases between. By 5'RACE with 10-nucleotide random UMIs, the cDNA was made. MiXCR was run by TCRdb on the 5' RACE reads, yielding one entry per CDR3 protein. The data show just under 45,000 distinct CDR3 sequences, roughly 13% seen once. The unsorted libraries were prepared from 2 million PBMCs (stored at -80 C). This chain connects TRBV18 to TRBJ2-7; D not resolved. The receptor's source is a female donor in good health. What was sequenced was PBMCs. This chain's CDR3 is CASSPKGGEQYF. CDR3 DNA: TGTGCCAGCTCACCTAAGGGTGGCGAGCAGTACTTC.